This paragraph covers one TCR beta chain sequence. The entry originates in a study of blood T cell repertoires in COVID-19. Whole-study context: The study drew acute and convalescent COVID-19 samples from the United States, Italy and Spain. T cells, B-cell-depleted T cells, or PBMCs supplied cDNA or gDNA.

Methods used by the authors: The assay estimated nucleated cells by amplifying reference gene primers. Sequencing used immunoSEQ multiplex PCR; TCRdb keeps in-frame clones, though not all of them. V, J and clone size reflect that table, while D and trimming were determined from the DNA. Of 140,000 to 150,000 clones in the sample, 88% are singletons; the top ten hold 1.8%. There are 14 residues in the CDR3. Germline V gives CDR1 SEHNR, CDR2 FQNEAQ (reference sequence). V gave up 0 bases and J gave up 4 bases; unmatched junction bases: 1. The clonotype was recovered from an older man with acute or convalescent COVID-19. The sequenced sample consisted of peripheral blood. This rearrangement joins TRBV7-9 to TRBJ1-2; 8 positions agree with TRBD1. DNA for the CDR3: TGTGCCAGCAGCTTAGCACAGGGGGGCTATGGCTACACCTTC. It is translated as CASSLAQGGYGYTF.